This is a list of T cell receptor beta chains from one sample in a study of T cells in Graves' hyperthyroidism and ophthalmopathy. TCRdb fed the multiplex PCR reads into MiXCR, producing one record per CDR3 protein. Here the sample spans 690,000 or so distinct CDR3 sequences, about 17% being singletons. Sequencing input: blood. The receptors were sampled from a woman aged 50 to 65 with Graves' hyperthyroidism that later progressed to Graves' ophthalmopathy. Both conserved end residues are part of each CDR3. The D gene is left open where the match is weak. Rows give clone size only sometimes, using once, few, many, or a class for an expanded clone.

j_gene	d_gene	abundance	v_gene	len	CDR3nt	CDR3aa
TRBJ1-6	TRBD1	NA	TRBV7-9	14	TGTGCCAGCAGCCCGAGGACAGGGGGTTCACCCCTCCACTTT	CASSPRTGGSPLHF
TRBJ1-3	NA	few	TRBV12-3/TRBV12-4	17	TGTGCCAGCAAGAGTCGGTCGGGGATCGCCTCTGGAAACACCATATATTTT	CASKSRSGIASGNTIYF
TRBJ2-5	NA	NA	TRBV20-1	15	TGCAGTGCTAGAAAGAACCTAGTACACCAAGAGACCCAGTACTTC	CSARKNLVHQETQYF
TRBJ2-7	NA	many	TRBV7-9	12	TGTGCCAGCAGCAGGGACAACTACGAGCAGTACTTC	CASSRDNYEQYF
TRBJ2-5	NA	NA	TRBV5-1	13	TGCGCCAGCAGCGGGTCTTCACAAGAGACCCAGTACTTC	CASSGSSQETQYF
TRBJ1-6	NA	NA	TRBV10-3	15	TGTGCCATCAGCAGACAGAGCTCCTATAATTCACCCCTCCACTTT	CAISRQSSYNSPLHF
TRBJ2-3	TRBD2	few	TRBV3-1	15	TGTGCCAGCAGCCTAAAGCGGGGGGGATCAGATACGCAGTATTTT	CASSLKRGGSDTQYF
TRBJ1-6	NA	NA	TRBV9	12	TGTGCCAGCGGGAACTATAATTCACCCCTCCACTTT	CASGNYNSPLHF
TRBJ1-4	NA	few	TRBV12-3/TRBV12-4	16	TGTGCCAGCAGCTTCGGTGGCATCCGGACTAATGAAAAACTGTTTTTT	CASSFGGIRTNEKLFF
TRBJ1-1	TRBD1	NA	TRBV25-1	16	TGTGCCAGCACCAAGACGACAGGGTTTGGAAGCGCTGAAGCTTTCTTT	CASTKTTGFGSAEAFF
TRBJ2-5	NA	NA	TRBV29-1	15	TGCAGCGTGTTCCCGCCAACGGTGGGGGCGGAGACCCAGTACTTC	CSVFPPTVGAETQYF
TRBJ2-2	TRBD1	NA	TRBV6-1	15	TGTGCCAGCACGAAGACAGGGAGTAACACCGGGGAGCTGTTTTTT	CASTKTGSNTGELFF
TRBJ1-1	NA	NA	TRBV19	15	TGTGCCAGTATAAAGTCAGGGACCGTAATCCCTGAAGCTTTCTTT	CASIKSGTVIPEAFF
TRBJ2-3	NA	many	TRBV7-9	16	TGTGCCAGCAGCCACCACGGGGTAGCGATGCCAGATACGCAGTATTTT	CASSHHGVAMPDTQYF
TRBJ1-2	NA	few	TRBV4-2	16	TGTGCCAGCAGCCAACAGAAGGGCGGGCGAAACTATGGCTACACCTTC	CASSQQKGGRNYGYTF
TRBJ2-7	TRBD1	NA	TRBV9	14	TGTGCCAGCAGCGACGGGACAGGGGACTACGAGCAGTACTTC	CASSDGTGDYEQYF
TRBJ2-3	NA	many	TRBV2	13	TGTGCCAGCAGTGAGGAGGGGACAGATACGCAGTATTTT	CASSEEGTDTQYF
TRBJ2-2	TRBD2	NA	TRBV4-2	16	TGTGCCAGCAGCCAAGTACCCGGGGGGGTTCCCGGGGAGCTGTTTTTT	CASSQVPGGVPGELFF
TRBJ2-7	TRBD2	many	TRBV20-1	17	TGCAGTGCTGTACCGGGACTAGCGGTGGCTTCGGCCTACGAGCAGTACTTC	CSAVPGLAVASAYEQYF
TRBJ2-2	NA	few	TRBV5-6	15	TGTGCCAGCAGCTTGTGGACAGCTAACACCGGGGAGCTGTTTTTT	CASSLWTANTGELFF
TRBJ2-1	TRBD2	NA	TRBV7-2	16	TGTGCCAGCAGCGCCCCGACTAGCGGGGGGGCAAATGAGCAGTTCTTC	CASSAPTSGGANEQFF
TRBJ1-4	NA	NA	TRBV12-3/TRBV12-4	13	TGTGCCAGCAGTGAGAGGGTTGCCGAAAAACTGTTTTTT	CASSERVAEKLFF
TRBJ1-2	NA	many	TRBV12-3/TRBV12-4	13	TGTGCCAGCAGCTTAACGGGCGGCTATGGCTACACCTTC	CASSLTGGYGYTF
TRBJ2-3	NA	NA	TRBV4-1	17	TGCGCCAGCAGCCAATTTCCCGGACGGGAAGGCACAGATACGCAGTATTTT	CASSQFPGREGTDTQYF
TRBJ1-1	TRBD1	few	TRBV19	15	TGTGCCAGTAGCACCGGGACAGGGGTCCCCACTGAAGCTTTCTTT	CASSTGTGVPTEAFF
TRBJ2-7	NA	many	TRBV2	15	TGTGCCAGCAGTTTCAGACAGACTAGCTCCTACGAGCAGTACTTC	CASSFRQTSSYEQYF
TRBJ1-2	NA	NA	TRBV7-9	13	TGTGCCAGCAGCTCAGGGGCAAAATATGGCTACACCTTC	CASSSGAKYGYTF
TRBJ1-2	NA	few	TRBV4-1	18	TGCGCCAGCAGCCAAGATAGGTTCGATTCAGGGACTAACTATGGCTACACCTTC	CASSQDRFDSGTNYGYTF
TRBJ1-5	NA	many	TRBV30	13	TGTGCCTGGAGTGTACGACTTGAGATGCCCCAGCATTTT	CAWSVRLEMPQHF
TRBJ2-5	NA	many	TRBV20-1	12	TGCAGTGCTAGGTCCACGCAAGAGACCCAGTACTTC	CSARSTQETQYF
TRBJ1-5	NA	many	TRBV2	18	TGTGCCAGCAGTGCAACTATGGGGGGAGTAGGGGCCAACCAGCCCCAGCATTTT	CASSATMGGVGANQPQHF
TRBJ1-2	NA	NA	TRBV5-5	12	TGTGCCAGCAGCTCCAGGGTGCGGGGCTACACCTTC	CASSSRVRGYTF
TRBJ2-5	NA	many	TRBV11-1	16	TGTGCCAGCAGCCCACAACTTACGGGACGGAGGGGGACCCAGTACTTC	CASSPQLTGRRGTQYF
TRBJ1-2	NA	many	TRBV12-3/TRBV12-4	14	TGTGCCAGCACCAAGCAGGGGAAATACTATGGCTACACCTTC	CASTKQGKYYGYTF
TRBJ2-5	TRBD1	many	TRBV3-1	17	TGTGCCAGCAGCCAGACCGGGACAGGGGCTTCAGGAGAGACCCAGTACTTC	CASSQTGTGASGETQYF
TRBJ1-1	NA	NA	TRBV5-8	15	TGTGCCAGCAGCTTCCGTCGGGCTCTGGACACTGAAGCTTTCTTT	CASSFRRALDTEAFF
TRBJ2-5	TRBD2	many	TRBV5-8	15	TGTGCCAGCAGCTTCCTGGGACTAGCGGGAGAGACCCAGTACTTC	CASSFLGLAGETQYF
TRBJ2-2	NA	few	TRBV5-4	12	TGTGCCAGCAGCTTGTTTAACGGGGAGCTGTTTTTT	CASSLFNGELFF
TRBJ2-4	NA	once	TRBV19	12	TGTGCCAGTAGTAAACCGGGACCTATCGCGTACTTC	CASSKPGPIAYF